A selection of T cell receptor delta chains follows, all from one sample in a study of gamma-delta T cells after stem cell transplantation. TCRdb redid clone calling on the RT-PCR reads using CATT. The sample includes some 2,500 delta-chain clones, roughly a fifth seen only once; the top ten take roughly 25%. The material sequenced was gamma-delta T cells. These receptors originate from a human donor. It is not recorded whose cells these are; they may come from a transplant donor. CDR3s include the opening cysteine and the closing phenylalanine or tryptophan. A D gene is named only where the DNA matches it firmly. The listing skips clone size in some rows; elsewhere it reads once, few, many or a size class.

V	D	J	size	CDR3	DNA
TRDV2	TRDD3	TRDJ1	medium-sized	CACDTVSTGGYDRADKLIF	TGTGCCTGTGACACCGTTTCCACTGGGGGATACGATCGGGCCGATAAACTCATCTTT
TRDV2	TRDD3	TRDJ1	medium-sized	CACDYWGTGTDKLIF	TGTGCCTGTGACTATTGGGGGACCGGCACCGATAAACTCATCTTT
TRDV2	.	TRDJ3	medium-sized	CACDAIEVPTVSWDTRQMFF	TGTGCCTGTGACGCTATCGAGGTCCCGACTGTCTCCTGGGACACCCGACAGATGTTTTTC
TRDV2	TRDD3	TRDJ1	medium-sized	CACDTVTGGSRSRDADKLIF	TGTGCCTGTGACACCGTTACTGGGGGATCCCGAAGCAGGGATGCCGATAAACTCATCTTT
TRDV2	TRDD3	TRDJ1	medium-sized	CACDALGGTYTDKLIF	TGTGCCTGTGACGCGCTGGGGGGGACGTACACCGATAAACTCATCTTT
TRDV2	.	TRDJ1	large	CACDTVSVTDKLIF	TGTGCCTGTGACACCGTATCCGTTACCGATAAACTCATCTTT
TRDV2	.	TRDJ1	.	CACDTLGTPLEYTDKLIF	TGTGCCTGTGACACGTTGGGGACCCCCCTGGAGTACACCGATAAACTCATCTTT
TRDV2	TRDD3	TRDJ2	.	CACDTVLLGALEVGDKLFF	TGTGCCTGTGACACCGTCCTGCTGGGGGCCCTGGAGGTTGGCGATAAACTCTTCTTT
TRDV2	TRDD3	TRDJ1	medium-sized	CACDVLGDWPDKLIF	TGTGCCTGTGACGTACTGGGGGATTGGCCCGATAAACTCATCTTT
TRDV2	TRDD3	TRDJ1	medium-sized	CACDGIQRGDTQQLIF	TGTGCCTGTGACGGAATTCAACGGGGGGATACGCAACAACTCATCTTT
TRDV2	TRDD3	TRDJ1	medium-sized	CACDFILGDTKKLIF	TGTGCCTGTGACTTTATACTGGGGGATACGAAGAAACTCATCTTT
TRDV2	TRDD3	TRDJ1	medium-sized	CACAALGYTKGDKLIF	TGTGCCTGTGCCGCCTTGGGATACACAAAAGGCGATAAACTCATCTTT
TRDV2	.	TRDJ1	medium-sized	CACDDLGPPPDKLIF	TGTGCCTGTGACGACCTGGGGCCCCCCCCGGATAAACTCATCTTT
TRDV2	.	TRDJ1	medium-sized	CACDTVPNTDKLIF	TGTGCCTGTGACACCGTCCCCAACACCGATAAACTCATCTTT
TRDV2	TRDD3	TRDJ1	large	CACDTVALGDTDKLIF	TGTGCCTGTGACACCGTGGCTCTGGGGGATACCGATAAACTCATCTTT
TRDV2	TRDD3	TRDJ1	medium-sized	CACDLLVLGDTLTDKLIF	TGTGCCTGTGACCTTCTAGTACTGGGGGATACGCTCACCGATAAACTCATCTTT
TRDV2	TRDD3	TRDJ1	medium-sized	CACDTLGGEKDKLIF	TGTGCCTGTGACACTCTGGGGGGTGAAAAGGATAAACTCATCTTT
TRDV2	TRDD3	TRDJ1	few	CACDTVGDRNKLIF	TGTGCCTGTGACACCGTTGGGGATAGGAATAAACTCATCTTT
TRDV2	TRDD3	TRDJ1	medium-sized	CACDDVLGDTVDKLIF	TGTGCCTGTGACGATGTACTGGGGGATACCGTGGATAAACTCATCTTT
TRDV2	.	TRDJ3	medium-sized	CACDTVSSSWDTRQMFF	TGTGCCTGTGACACCGTTTCGAGCTCCTGGGACACCCGACAGATGTTTTTC
TRDV2	TRDD3	TRDJ1	medium-sized	CACDTVGGVGGNTDKLIF	TGTGCCTGTGACACCGTTGGGGGGGTTGGGGGAAACACCGATAAACTCATCTTT
TRDV2	TRDD3	TRDJ1	medium-sized	CACDTGGLLGDTRGDKLIF	TGTGCCTGTGACACCGGAGGCCTACTGGGGGATACTCGGGGCGATAAACTCATCTTT
TRDV1	TRDD3	TRDJ1	medium-sized	CALGEPRRSLGDFRRYTDKLIF	TGTGCTCTTGGGGAGCCTCGAAGGAGCCTGGGGGATTTTAGAAGGTACACCGATAAACTCATCTTT
TRDV2	TRDD3	TRDJ3	medium-sized	CACDETSGGYSSSWDTRQMFF	TGTGCCTGTGACGAAACCTCTGGGGGATACTCGAGCTCCTGGGACACCCGACAGATGTTTTTC
TRDV2	TRDD3	TRDJ1	medium-sized	CACDTLGDTGTYTDKLIF	TGTGCCTGTGACACACTGGGGGATACGGGTACTTACACCGATAAACTCATCTTT
TRDV2	TRDD3	TRDJ1	.	CACDTLVLGDTGSTDKLIF	TGTGCCTGTGACACCCTTGTACTGGGGGATACAGGCTCCACCGATAAACTCATCTTT
TRDV2	TRDD3	TRDJ3	medium-sized	CACDTILGDRRSWDTRQMFF	TGTGCCTGTGACACCATACTGGGGGATAGAAGATCCTGGGACACCCGACAGATGTTTTTC
TRDV2	TRDD3	TRDJ1	few	CACDTLGPPLLGDTQYTDKLIF	TGTGCCTGTGACACCCTCGGGCCCCCCTTACTGGGGGATACGCAGTACACCGATAAACTCATCTTT
TRDV2	.	TRDJ1	medium-sized	CACDTGWGRDKLIF	TGTGCCTGTGACACCGGCTGGGGAAGAGATAAACTCATCTTT
TRDV2	TRDD3	TRDJ3	medium-sized	CACDTPTGGYAGSSWDTRQMFF	TGTGCCTGTGACACTCCGACTGGGGGATACGCCGGCAGCTCCTGGGACACCCGACAGATGTTTTTC
TRDV2	TRDD3	TRDJ3	large	CACDPAGGGGYPSSWDTRQMFF	TGTGCCTGTGACCCCGCGGGTGGTGGGGGATACCCAAGCTCCTGGGACACCCGACAGATGTTTTTC
TRDV2	.	TRDJ1	medium-sized	CACDSLGDTDKLIF	TGTGCCTGTGACTCCTTGGGGGACACCGATAAACTCATCTTT
TRDV2	TRDD3	TRDJ1	medium-sized	CACDTVSGGPHYTDKLIF	TGTGCCTGTGACACCGTATCTGGGGGTCCCCATTACACCGATAAACTCATCTTT
TRDV2	.	TRDJ1	medium-sized	CACDTVGLHTDKLIF	TGTGCCTGTGACACTGTAGGATTACACACCGATAAACTCATCTTT
TRDV2	.	TRDJ1	medium-sized	CACDTMGQGNTDKLIF	TGTGCCTGTGACACCATGGGCCAGGGGAACACCGATAAACTCATCTTT
TRDV2	TRDD3	TRDJ1	medium-sized	CACDTVRSGGYALWGPPELIF	TGTGCCTGTGACACCGTTCGGTCTGGGGGATACGCGTTGTGGGGTCCGCCGGAACTCATCTTT
TRDV2	.	TRDJ1	medium-sized	CACDAVGGPDYTDKLIF	TGTGCCTGTGACGCTGTCGGGGGACCCGACTACACCGATAAACTCATCTTT
TRDV2	TRDD3	TRDJ1	medium-sized	CACDTLLTGGAEDKLIF	TGTGCCTGTGACACGCTTCTGACTGGGGGAGCCGAAGATAAACTCATCTTT
TRDV2	.	TRDJ1	medium-sized	CACDTLLDTITDKLIF	TGTGCCTGTGACACCCTTTTGGACACGATCACCGATAAACTCATCTTT
TRDV2	TRDD3	TRDJ1	medium-sized	CACDTVAGGQLQASLYTDKLIF	TGTGCCTGTGACACCGTAGCTGGGGGCCAGCTTCAAGCATCTTTGTACACCGATAAACTCATCTTT
TRDV2	.	TRDJ1	large	CACDTLTALWANTDKLIF	TGTGCCTGTGACACCTTAACAGCCCTCTGGGCAAACACCGATAAACTCATCTTT
TRDV2	TRDD3	TRDJ1	medium-sized	CACDTILLGDDKGKLIF	TGTGCCTGTGACACAATCTTACTGGGGGACGATAAGGGTAAACTCATCTTT
TRDV2	.	TRDJ1	medium-sized	CACDTVGTLYTDKLIF	TGTGCCTGTGACACCGTGGGGACTCTGTACACCGATAAACTCATCTTT
TRDV2	.	TRDJ1	medium-sized	CACDDVQKESLGDFFTDKLIF	TGTGCCTGTGACGACGTTCAGAAAGAGAGTCTGGGAGACTTCTTCACCGATAAACTCATCTTT
TRDV1	.	TRDJ1	medium-sized	CALGESPLLKDTDKLIF	TGTGCTCTTGGGGAATCCCCCCTCCTAAAGGACACCGATAAACTCATCTTT
TRDV2	TRDD3	TRDJ3	.	CACDEGYWGIARDTRQMFF	TGTGCCTGTGACGAGGGGTACTGGGGGATAGCCCGGGACACCCGACAGATGTTTTTC